This T cell receptor beta chain appears in the sequencing data of a study of blood T cell repertoires in COVID-19. Per the original methods: By means of reference gene primer amplification, nucleated cell counts were estimated. Repertoires were generated with immunoSEQ multiplex PCR, while TCRdb's copy carries only in-frame clones and drops some. The V and J calls and clone size are taken from that table; D and trimming were inferred from the DNA. This table has fewer than 350,000 clones, roughly 90% appearing once. This clonotype was obtained from a woman aged 18-35 years with acute COVID-19. The sequencing sample was made of PBMCs or T cells enriched from blood (not recorded which).

In nucleotides, the CDR3 is TGTGCCAGCAGCTTCGACAGGGACTATGGCTACACCTTC. Its protein product is CASSFDRDYGYTF. The V and J genes are TRBV11-2 and TRBJ1-2, with 7 bases aligning to TRBD1. The germline V gene encodes CDR1 SGHAT and CDR2 FQNNGV. V gave up 3 bases and J gave up 3 bases; unmatched junction bases: 1. This CDR3 has 13 residues.